The rows below give T cell receptor beta chains drawn from one sample of a study of blood T cells in healthy people across ages. MiXCR, applied by TCRdb to the 5' RACE reads, yields one record per CDR3 protein. Among 600,000 to 850,000 distinct CDR3 sequences, 43% were seen once, and the ten largest hold approximately 22%. Sequenced material: blood. The receptor set was obtained from a woman aged 60 to 75 in good health. CDR3s include the opening cysteine and the closing phenylalanine or tryptophan. D genes are given only for firm matches. Rows give clone size only sometimes, using once, few, many, or a class for an expanded clone.

V gene	clone size	J gene	D gene	CDR3 protein	CDR3 DNA
TRBV14	NA	TRBJ1-2	NA	CASSQDAGNNYGYTF	TGTGCCAGCAGCCAAGACGCCGGAAACAACTATGGCTACACCTTC
TRBV7-9	once	TRBJ2-7	NA	CASSKTGSHEQYF	TGTGCCAGCAGCAAAACAGGGTCCCACGAGCAGTACTTC
TRBV29-1	NA	TRBJ2-1	NA	CSVEHAVRGVEQFF	TGCAGCGTTGAACATGCAGTCAGGGGGGTTGAGCAGTTCTTC
TRBV7-2	NA	TRBJ1-1	NA	CASSLSGRRNTEAFF	TGTGCCAGCAGCTTATCGGGACGTCGGAACACTGAAGCTTTCTTT
TRBV6-2/TRBV6-3	NA	TRBJ2-7	NA	CASSYRTDSREQYF	TGTGCCAGCAGTTACAGGACAGATTCGAGGGAGCAGTACTTC
TRBV12-3/TRBV12-4	few	TRBJ1-4	TRBD1	CASSDRGGIREKLFF	TGTGCCAGCAGTGACAGGGGGGGTATCCGAGAAAAACTGTTTTTT
TRBV3-1	NA	TRBJ2-7	NA	CASSQVQGQRVYEQYF	TGTGCCAGCAGCCAAGTTCAAGGACAGAGAGTCTACGAGCAGTACTTC
TRBV25-1	few	TRBJ2-5	NA	CASSESGPRGETQYF	TGTGCCAGCAGTGAATCTGGACCCCGAGGGGAGACCCAGTACTTC
TRBV11-1	NA	TRBJ1-1	NA	CASSFSADSFPEAFF	TGTGCCAGCAGCTTTTCGGCGGACAGCTTCCCTGAAGCTTTCTTT
TRBV5-1	NA	TRBJ2-3	TRBD2	CASTPATSFGTDTQYF	TGCGCCAGCACGCCCGCGACTAGCTTCGGCACAGATACGCAGTATTTT
TRBV4-2	few	TRBJ2-3	TRBD2	CASSQDLSGGATDTQYF	TGTGCCAGCAGCCAAGATTTATCGGGAGGAGCCACAGATACGCAGTATTTT
TRBV12-3/TRBV12-4	NA	TRBJ2-1	TRBD2	CASSLPGIAGYNEQFF	TGTGCCAGCAGCCTCCCCGGAATAGCGGGTTACAATGAGCAGTTCTTC
TRBV5-6	NA	TRBJ2-1	NA	CASSLEWREEQFF	TGTGCCAGCAGCTTGGAATGGCGAGAAGAGCAGTTCTTC
TRBV3-1	NA	TRBJ1-2	NA	CASSQEGIKGYGYTF	TGTGCCAGCAGCCAAGAGGGGATTAAGGGCTATGGCTACACCTTC
TRBV15	many	TRBJ2-7	TRBD1	CATSRELPGQGSYEQYF	TGTGCCACCAGCAGGGAACTACCGGGACAGGGATCCTACGAGCAGTACTTC
TRBV9	many	TRBJ2-5	NA	CASSGWEEFGEETQYF	TGTGCCAGCAGCGGATGGGAGGAGTTTGGCGAAGAGACCCAGTACTTC
TRBV5-1	NA	TRBJ2-4	NA	CTSSPPGSGTKNIQYF	TGCACCAGCAGCCCGCCGGGAAGTGGAACAAAAAACATTCAGTACTTC
TRBV20-1	NA	TRBJ1-1	NA	CSARVPPRFEAFF	TGCAGTGCTAGAGTTCCGCCTCGATTTGAAGCTTTCTTT
TRBV28	NA	TRBJ2-1	NA	CASRPSNLRERFF	TGTGCCAGCAGACCTAGCAATTTACGAGAGCGGTTCTTC
TRBV7-2	NA	TRBJ2-3	NA	CASSWGLDTQYF	TGTGCCAGCAGCTGGGGACTAGATACGCAGTATTTT
TRBV3-1	NA	TRBJ2-1	NA	CASSQDQADLGPYNEQFF	TGTGCCAGCAGCCAAGATCAAGCCGATCTCGGACCCTACAATGAGCAGTTCTTC
TRBV29-1	few	TRBJ2-1	TRBD2	CSVARPGLAGVNEQFF	TGCAGCGTGGCCCGCCCCGGACTAGCGGGAGTGAATGAGCAGTTCTTC
TRBV3-1	NA	TRBJ2-1	TRBD1	CASSHRGQGGNEQFF	TGTGCCAGCAGCCACCGTGGACAGGGCGGCAATGAGCAGTTCTTC